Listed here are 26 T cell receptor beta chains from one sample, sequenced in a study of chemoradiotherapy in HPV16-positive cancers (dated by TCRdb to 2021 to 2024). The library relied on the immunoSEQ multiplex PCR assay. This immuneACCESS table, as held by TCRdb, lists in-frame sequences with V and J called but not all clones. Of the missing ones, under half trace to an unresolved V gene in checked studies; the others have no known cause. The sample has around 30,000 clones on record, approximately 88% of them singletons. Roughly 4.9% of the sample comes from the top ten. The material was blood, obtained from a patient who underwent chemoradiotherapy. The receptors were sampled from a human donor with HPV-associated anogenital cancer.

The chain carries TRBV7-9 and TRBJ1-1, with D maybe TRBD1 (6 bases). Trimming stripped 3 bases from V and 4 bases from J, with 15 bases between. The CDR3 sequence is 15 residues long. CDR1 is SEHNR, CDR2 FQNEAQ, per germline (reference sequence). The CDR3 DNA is TGTGCCAGCAGCTTGGGGGGGGCCTCGGTCACTGAAGCTTTCTTT. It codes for CASSLGGASVTEAFF. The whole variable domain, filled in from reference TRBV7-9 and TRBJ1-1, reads DTGVSQNPRHKITKRGQNVTFRCDPISEHNRLYWYRQTLGQGPEFLTYFQNEAQLEKSRLLSDRFSAERPKGSFSTLEIQRTEQGDSAMYLCASSLGGASVTEAFFGQGTRLTVV.

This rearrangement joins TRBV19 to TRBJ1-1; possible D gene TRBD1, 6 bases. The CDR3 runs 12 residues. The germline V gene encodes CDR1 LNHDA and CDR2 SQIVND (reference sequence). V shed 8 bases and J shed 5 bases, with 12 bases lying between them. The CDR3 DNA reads TGTGCCAGTGCCATTACAGGGACTGAAGCTTTCTTT. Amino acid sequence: CASAITGTEAFF.

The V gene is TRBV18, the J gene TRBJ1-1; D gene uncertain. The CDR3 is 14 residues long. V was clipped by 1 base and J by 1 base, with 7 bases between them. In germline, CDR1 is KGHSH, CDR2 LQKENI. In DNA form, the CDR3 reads TGTGCCAGCTCACCACAGGGTCGGAACACTGAAGCTTTCTTT. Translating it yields CASSPQGRNTEAFF.

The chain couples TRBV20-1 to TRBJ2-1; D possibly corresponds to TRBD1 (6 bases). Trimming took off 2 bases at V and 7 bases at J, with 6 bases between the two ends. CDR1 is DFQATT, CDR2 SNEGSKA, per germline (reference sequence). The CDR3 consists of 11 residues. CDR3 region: CSARQGNEQFF. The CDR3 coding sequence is TGCAGTGCTAGACAGGGGAATGAGCAGTTCTTC.

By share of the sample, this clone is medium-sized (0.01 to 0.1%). CDR3 coding DNA: TGTGCCAGCAGTTTATCCTTTCCACCTCCGGGACAGTCCCTCCACTTT. The encoded protein is CASSLSFPPPGQSLHF. V usage is TRBV27 and J usage is TRBJ1-6, with TRBD1 matching over 7 bases. V dropped 0 bases and J dropped 14; count of bases not matched to a gene: 13. There are 16 residues in the CDR3. Per germline, CDR1 MNHEY and CDR2 SMNVEV (reference sequence).

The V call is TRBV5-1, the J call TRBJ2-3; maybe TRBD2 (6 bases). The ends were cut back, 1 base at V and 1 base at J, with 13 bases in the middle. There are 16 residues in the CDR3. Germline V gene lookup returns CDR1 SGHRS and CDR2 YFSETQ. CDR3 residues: CASSLRRTGGTDTQYF. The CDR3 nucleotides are TGCGCCAGCAGCTTGAGGAGGACGGGGGGCACAGATACGCAGTATTTT.

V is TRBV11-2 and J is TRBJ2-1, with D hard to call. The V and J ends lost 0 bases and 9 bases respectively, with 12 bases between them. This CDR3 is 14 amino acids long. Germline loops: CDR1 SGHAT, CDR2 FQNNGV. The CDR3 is CASSLDPWTAEQFF. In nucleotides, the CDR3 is TGTGCCAGCAGCTTAGATCCCTGGACCGCTGAGCAGTTCTTC.

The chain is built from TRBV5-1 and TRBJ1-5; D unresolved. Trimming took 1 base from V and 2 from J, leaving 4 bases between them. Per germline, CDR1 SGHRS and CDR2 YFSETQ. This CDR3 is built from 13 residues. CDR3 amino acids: CASSLQGNQPQHF. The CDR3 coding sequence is TGCGCCAGCAGCTTGCAGGGCAATCAGCCCCAGCATTTT. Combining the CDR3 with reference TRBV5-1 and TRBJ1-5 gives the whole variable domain KAGVTQTPRYLIKTRGQQVTLSCSPISGHRSVSWYQQTPGQGLQFLFEYFSETQRNKGNFPGRFSGRQFSNSRSEMNVSTLELGDSALYLCASSLQGNQPQHFGDGTRLSIL.

The CDR3 is CASSFLPGTGVGGYTF. Here the CDR3 DNA reads TGTGCCAGTAGTTTCCTCCCTGGGACAGGGGTGGGAGGCTACACCTTC. J is TRBJ1-2 and V is TRBV19; 10 bases are shared with TRBD1. V lost 5 bases and J lost 8; bases outside the gene matches: 14. The CDR3 sequence is 16 residues long. Germline V CDR1 and CDR2: LNHDA, SQIVND (reference sequence).

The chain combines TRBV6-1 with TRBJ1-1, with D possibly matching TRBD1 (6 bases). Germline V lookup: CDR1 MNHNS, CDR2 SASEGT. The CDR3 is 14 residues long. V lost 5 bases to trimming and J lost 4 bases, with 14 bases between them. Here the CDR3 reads CASSPGASATEAFF. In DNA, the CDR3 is TGTGCCAGCAGTCCGGGGGCGTCGGCCACTGAAGCTTTCTTT.

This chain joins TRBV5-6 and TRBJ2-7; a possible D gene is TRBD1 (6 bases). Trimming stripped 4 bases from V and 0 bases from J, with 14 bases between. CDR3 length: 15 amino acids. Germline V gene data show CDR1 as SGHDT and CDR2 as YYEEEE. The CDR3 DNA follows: TGTGCCAGCAGCCACGGGACAACCTCCTCCTACGAGCAGTACTTC. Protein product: CASSHGTTSSYEQYF.

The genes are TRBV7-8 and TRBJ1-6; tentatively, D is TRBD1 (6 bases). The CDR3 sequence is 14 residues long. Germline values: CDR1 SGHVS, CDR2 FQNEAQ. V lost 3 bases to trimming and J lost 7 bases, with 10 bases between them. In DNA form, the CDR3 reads TGTGCCAGCAGCTTGGACAGCCTCAATTCACCCCTCCACTTT. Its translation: CASSLDSLNSPLHF. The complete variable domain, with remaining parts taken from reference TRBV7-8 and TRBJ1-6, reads GAGVSQSPRYKVAKRGQDVALRCDPISGHVSLFWYQQALGQGPEFLTYFQNEAQLDKSGLPSDRFFAERPEGSVSTLKIQRTQQEDSAVYLCASSLDSLNSPLHFGNGTRLTVT.

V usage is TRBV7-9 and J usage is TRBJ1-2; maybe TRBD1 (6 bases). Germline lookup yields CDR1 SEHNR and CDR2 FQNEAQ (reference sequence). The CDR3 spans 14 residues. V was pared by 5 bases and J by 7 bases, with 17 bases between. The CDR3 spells CASSQKGGGGGYTF. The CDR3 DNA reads TGTGCCAGCAGCCAGAAGGGAGGGGGAGGTGGCTACACCTTC. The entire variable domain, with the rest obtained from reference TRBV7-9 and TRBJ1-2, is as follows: DTGVSQNPRHKITKRGQNVTFRCDPISEHNRLYWYRQTLGQGPEFLTYFQNEAQLEKSRLLSDRFSAERPKGSFSTLEIQRTEQGDSAMYLCASSQKGGGGGYTFGSGTRLTVV.

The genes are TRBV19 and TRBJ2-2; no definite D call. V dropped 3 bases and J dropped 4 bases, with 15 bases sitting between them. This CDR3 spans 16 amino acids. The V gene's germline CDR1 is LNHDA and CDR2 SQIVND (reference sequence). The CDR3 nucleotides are TGTGCCAGTAGTATTTCGGCCTCCTTAAGCACCGGGGAGCTGTTTTTT. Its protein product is CASSISASLSTGELFF.

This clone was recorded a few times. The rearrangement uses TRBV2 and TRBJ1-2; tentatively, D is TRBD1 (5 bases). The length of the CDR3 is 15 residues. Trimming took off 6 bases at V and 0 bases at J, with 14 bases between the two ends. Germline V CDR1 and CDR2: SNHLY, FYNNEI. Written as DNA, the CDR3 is TGTGCCAGCAGGGAGGTCCGGGGGTCTAACTATGGCTACACCTTC. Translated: CASREVRGSNYGYTF. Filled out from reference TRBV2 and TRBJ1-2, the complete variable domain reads EPEVTQTPSHQVTQMGQEVILRCVPISNHLYFYWYRQILGQKVEFLVSFYNNEISEKSEIFDDQFSVERPDGSNFTLKIRSTKLEDSAMYFCASREVRGSNYGYTFGSGTRLTVV.

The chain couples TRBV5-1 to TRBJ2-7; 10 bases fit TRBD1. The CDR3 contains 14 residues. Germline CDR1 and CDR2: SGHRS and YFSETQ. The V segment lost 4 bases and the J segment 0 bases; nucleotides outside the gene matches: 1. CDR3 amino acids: CASSRTGGSYEQYF. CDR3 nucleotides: TGCGCCAGCAGCCGGACAGGGGGCTCCTACGAGCAGTACTTC.

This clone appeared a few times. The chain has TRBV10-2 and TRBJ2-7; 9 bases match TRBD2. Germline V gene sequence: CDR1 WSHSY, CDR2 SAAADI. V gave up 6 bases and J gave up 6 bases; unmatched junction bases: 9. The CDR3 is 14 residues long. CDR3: CASSDIAGVLEQYF. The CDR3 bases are TGCGCCAGCAGCGATATAGCGGGGGTCCTCGAGCAGTACTTC.

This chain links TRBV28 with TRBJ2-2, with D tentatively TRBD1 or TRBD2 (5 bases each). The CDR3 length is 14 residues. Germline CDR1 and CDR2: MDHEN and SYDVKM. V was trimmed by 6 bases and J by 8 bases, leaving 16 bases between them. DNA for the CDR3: TGTGCCAGCAGGCCCCCGGGACCCTCTGGGGAGCTGTTTTTT. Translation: CASRPPGPSGELFF.

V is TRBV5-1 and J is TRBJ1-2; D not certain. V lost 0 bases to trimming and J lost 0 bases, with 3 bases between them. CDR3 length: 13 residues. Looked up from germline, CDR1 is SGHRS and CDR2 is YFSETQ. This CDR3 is CASSLGTNYGYTF. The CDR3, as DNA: TGCGCCAGCAGCTTGGGGACTAACTATGGCTACACCTTC.

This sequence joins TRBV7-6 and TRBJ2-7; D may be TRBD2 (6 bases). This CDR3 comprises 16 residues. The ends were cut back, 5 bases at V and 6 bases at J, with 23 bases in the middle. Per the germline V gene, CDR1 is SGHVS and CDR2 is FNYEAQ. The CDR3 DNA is TGTGCCAGCAGCACCCCCAAGGCAGGCGGGGTGGGCGAGCAGTACTTC. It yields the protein CASSTPKAGGVGEQYF. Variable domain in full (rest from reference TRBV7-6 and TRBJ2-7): GAGVSQSPRYKVTKRGQDVALRCDPISGHVSLYWYRQALGQGPEFLTYFNYEAQQDKSGLPNDRFSAERPEGSISTLTIQRTEQRDSAMYRCASSTPKAGGVGEQYFGPGTRLTVT.

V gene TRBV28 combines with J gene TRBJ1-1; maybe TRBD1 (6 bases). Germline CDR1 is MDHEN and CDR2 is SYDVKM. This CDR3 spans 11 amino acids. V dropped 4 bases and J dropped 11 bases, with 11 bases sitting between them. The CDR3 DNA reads TGTGCCAGCAGTTATAGGGACATGGCTTTCTTT. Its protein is CASSYRDMAFF.

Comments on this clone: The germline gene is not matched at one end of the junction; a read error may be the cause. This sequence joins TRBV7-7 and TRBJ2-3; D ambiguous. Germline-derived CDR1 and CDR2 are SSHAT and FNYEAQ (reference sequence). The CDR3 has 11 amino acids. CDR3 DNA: TGTGCTAGCAGCCCTGCTGATACGCAGTATTTT. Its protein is CASSPADTQYF.

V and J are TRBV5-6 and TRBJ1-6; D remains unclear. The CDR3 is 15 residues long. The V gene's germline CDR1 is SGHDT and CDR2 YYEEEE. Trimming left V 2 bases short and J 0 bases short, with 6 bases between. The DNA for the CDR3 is TGTGCCAGCAGCTTTGGAAACTCCTATAATTCACCCCTCCACTTT. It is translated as CASSFGNSYNSPLHF.

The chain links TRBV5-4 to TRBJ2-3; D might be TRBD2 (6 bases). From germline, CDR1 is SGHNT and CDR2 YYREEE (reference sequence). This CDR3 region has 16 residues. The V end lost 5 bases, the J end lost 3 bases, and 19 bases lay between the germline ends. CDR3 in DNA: TGTGCCAGCAGACCCGCCAGGGAGGTGCCAACAGATACGCAGTATTTT. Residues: CASRPAREVPTDTQYF.

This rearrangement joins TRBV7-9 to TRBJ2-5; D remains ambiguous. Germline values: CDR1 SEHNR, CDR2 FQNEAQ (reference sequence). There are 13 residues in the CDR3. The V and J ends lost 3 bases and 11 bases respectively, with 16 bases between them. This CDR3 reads CASSFKAGQWQYF. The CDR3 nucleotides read TGTGCCAGCAGCTTCAAGGCAGGTCAATGGCAGTACTTC.

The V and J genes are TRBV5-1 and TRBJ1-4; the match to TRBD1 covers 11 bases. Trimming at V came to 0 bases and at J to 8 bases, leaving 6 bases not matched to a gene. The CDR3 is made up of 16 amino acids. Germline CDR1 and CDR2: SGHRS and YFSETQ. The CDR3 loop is CASSLDRTGGGEKLFF. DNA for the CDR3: TGCGCCAGCAGCTTGGACCGGACAGGGGGCGGGGAAAAACTGTTTTTT.